These 4 T cell receptor beta chains came from one sample sequenced in a study of beta chain features in type 1 diabetes (dated by TCRdb to 2017 to 2018). The paper as a whole reports these results and caveats: In all four CD4+ subsets, TCRB CDR3 length was moderately but significantly shorter in type 1 diabetes patients.

The library was generated by the immunoSEQ multiplex PCR assay. All of the isolated RNA was reverse transcribed with the High Capacity cDNA Reverse Transcription Kit, so expressed TCRB transcripts were sequenced. The immuneACCESS repertoire file appears here via TCRdb, limited to in-frame rearrangements. These files lack a portion of the clones; in checked studies, under half of the deficit traces to unresolved V genes, and the cause of the others is not known. This sample lists around 250,000 clones; roughly 20% were detected once. The ten most abundant clones make up 0.028% of the sample. Their antigens are not known. The sequencing sample was made of naive CD4+ T cells from blood. Read against the paper, the sample's cell subset or site label means: true naive CD4+ T cells. Receptors originate from a woman between 40 and 55 years old with type 1 diabetes.

V is TRBV7-9 and J is TRBJ1-4; a possible D gene is TRBD1 (5 bases). Deletions cut 8 bases from V and 8 bases from J, with 18 bases between. The CDR3 has 14 amino acids. Germline CDR1 and CDR2: SEHNR and FQNEAQ (reference sequence). The CDR3 reads CASRGGARYEKLFF. The CDR3 coding sequence is TGTGCCAGCCGGGGAGGGGCGCGGTACGAAAAACTGTTTTTT.

This clone was found a few times. This sequence joins TRBV29-1 and TRBJ2-6; possible D gene TRBD2, 7 bases. Germline V lookup: CDR1 SQVTM, CDR2 ANQGSEA. Trimming took 6 bases from V and 4 from J, leaving 19 bases between them. The CDR3 is 16 residues long. DNA for the CDR3: TGCAGCGTCACTGGGAGGGGGGGCACCGGGGCCAACGTCCTGACTTTC. It is translated as CSVTGRGGTGANVLTF.

This chain joins TRBV2 and TRBJ1-5, with a possible D match to TRBD1 (5 bases). Looked up from germline, CDR1 is SNHLY and CDR2 is FYNNEI. This CDR3 spans 18 amino acids. The V gene lost 2 bases and the J gene lost 1 base, with 18 bases spanning the gap. The CDR3 protein is CASSEHEQGGLSNQPQHF. The CDR3 DNA follows: TGTGCCAGCAGTGAACATGAGCAGGGTGGCTTGAGCAATCAGCCCCAGCATTTT. The full variable domain, rest sourced from reference TRBV2 and TRBJ1-5, is EPEVTQTPSHQVTQMGQEVILRCVPISNHLYFYWYRQILGQKVEFLVSFYNNEISEKSEIFDDQFSVERPDGSNFTLKIRSTKLEDSAMYFCASSEHEQGGLSNQPQHFGDGTRLSIL.

This clone was detected only a few times. This chain joins TRBV30 and TRBJ2-7; D gene unclear. Deletions cut 0 bases from V and 6 bases from J, with 6 bases between. The CDR3 has 11 residues. Germline CDR1 and CDR2: GTSNPN and SVGIG (reference sequence). The CDR3, as DNA: TGTGCCTGGAGTGTACGTAGCGAGCAGTACTTC. Translated, it gives CAWSVRSEQYF.